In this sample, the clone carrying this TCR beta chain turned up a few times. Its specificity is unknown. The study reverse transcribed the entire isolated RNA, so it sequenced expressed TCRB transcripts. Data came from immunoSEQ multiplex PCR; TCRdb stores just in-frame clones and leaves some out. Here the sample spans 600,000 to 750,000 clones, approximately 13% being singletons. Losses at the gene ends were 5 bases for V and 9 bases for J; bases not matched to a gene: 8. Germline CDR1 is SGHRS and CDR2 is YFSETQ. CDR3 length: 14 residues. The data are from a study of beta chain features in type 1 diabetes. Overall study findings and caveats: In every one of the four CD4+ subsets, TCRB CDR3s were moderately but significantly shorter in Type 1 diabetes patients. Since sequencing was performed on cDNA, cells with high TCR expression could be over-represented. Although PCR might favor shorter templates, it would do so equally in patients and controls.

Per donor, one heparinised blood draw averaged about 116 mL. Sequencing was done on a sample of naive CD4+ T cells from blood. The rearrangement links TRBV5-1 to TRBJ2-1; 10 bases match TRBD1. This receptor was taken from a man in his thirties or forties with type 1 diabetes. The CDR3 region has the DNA TGCGCCAGCAGGCCTCCGGGACAGGGGACTGAGCAGTTCTTC. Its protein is CASRPPGQGTEQFF.